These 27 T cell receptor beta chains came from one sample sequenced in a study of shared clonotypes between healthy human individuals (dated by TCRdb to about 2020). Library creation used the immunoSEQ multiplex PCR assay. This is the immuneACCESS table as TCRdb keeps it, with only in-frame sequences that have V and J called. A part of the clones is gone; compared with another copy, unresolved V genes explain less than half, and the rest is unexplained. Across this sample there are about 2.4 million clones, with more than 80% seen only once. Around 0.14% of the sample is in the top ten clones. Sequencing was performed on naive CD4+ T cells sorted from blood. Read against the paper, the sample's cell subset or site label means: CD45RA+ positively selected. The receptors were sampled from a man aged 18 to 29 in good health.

The CDR3 region has the DNA TGCGCCAGCAGATCGGGACAGGGCTACGAGCAGTACTTC. It yields the protein CASRSGQGYEQYF. The chain combines TRBV5-1 with TRBJ2-7; TRBD1 aligns across 9 bases. Germline V gene data show CDR1 as SGHRS and CDR2 as YFSETQ. The V and J ends lost 5 bases and 3 bases, in that order; junction bases with no gene match: 3. The CDR3 is 13 residues long.

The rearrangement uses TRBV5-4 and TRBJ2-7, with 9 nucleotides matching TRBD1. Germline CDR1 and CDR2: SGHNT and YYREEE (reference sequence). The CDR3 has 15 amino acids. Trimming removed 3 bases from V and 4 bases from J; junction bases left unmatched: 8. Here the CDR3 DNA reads TGTGCCAGCAGCTCCCCGCCGGGACAGGGTTACGAGCAGTACTTC. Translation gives CASSSPPGQGYEQYF.

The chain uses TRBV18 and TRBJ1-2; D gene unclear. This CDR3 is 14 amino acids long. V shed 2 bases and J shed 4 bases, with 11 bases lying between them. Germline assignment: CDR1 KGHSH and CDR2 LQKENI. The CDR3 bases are TGTGCCAGCTCACCATCAACAGTGACCTATGGCTACACCTTC. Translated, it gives CASSPSTVTYGYTF.

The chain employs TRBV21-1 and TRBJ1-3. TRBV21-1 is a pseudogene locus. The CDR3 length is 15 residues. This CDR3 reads CATVIDGPSGNTIYF. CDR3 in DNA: TGTGCCACCGTGATTGACGGGCCCTCTGGAAACACCATATATTTT.

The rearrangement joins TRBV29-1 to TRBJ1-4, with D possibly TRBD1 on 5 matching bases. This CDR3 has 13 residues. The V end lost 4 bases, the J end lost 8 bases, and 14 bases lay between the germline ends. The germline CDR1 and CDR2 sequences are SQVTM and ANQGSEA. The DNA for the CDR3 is TGCAGCGTTGGCGTGAATGGGGGGGAAAAACTGTTTTTT. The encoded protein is CSVGVNGGEKLFF.

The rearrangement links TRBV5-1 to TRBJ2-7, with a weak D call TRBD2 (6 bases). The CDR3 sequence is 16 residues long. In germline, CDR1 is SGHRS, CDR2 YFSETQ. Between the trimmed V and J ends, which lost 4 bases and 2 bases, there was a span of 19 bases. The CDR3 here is CASSLAPGATAYEQYF. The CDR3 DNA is TGCGCCAGCAGCCTGGCTCCGGGAGCCACGGCCTACGAGCAGTACTTC. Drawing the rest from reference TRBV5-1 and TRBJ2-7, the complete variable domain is KAGVTQTPRYLIKTRGQQVTLSCSPISGHRSVSWYQQTPGQGLQFLFEYFSETQRNKGNFPGRFSGRQFSNSRSEMNVSTLELGDSALYLCASSLAPGATAYEQYFGPGTRLTVT.

CDR3 DNA sequence: TGTGCCAGCAGCAAAGGGAAGTCCTCCTACAATGAGCAGTTCTTC. It translates to CASSKGKSSYNEQFF. The V call is TRBV21-1, the J call TRBJ2-1. TRBV21-1 is deemed a pseudogene. This CDR3 has 15 amino acids.

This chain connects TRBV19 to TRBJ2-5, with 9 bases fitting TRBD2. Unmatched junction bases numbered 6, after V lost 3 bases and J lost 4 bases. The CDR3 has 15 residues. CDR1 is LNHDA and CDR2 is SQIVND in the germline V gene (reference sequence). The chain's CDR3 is CASSMVAGGLETQYF. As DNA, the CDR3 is TGTGCCAGTAGTATGGTCGCGGGGGGGCTAGAGACCCAGTACTTC.

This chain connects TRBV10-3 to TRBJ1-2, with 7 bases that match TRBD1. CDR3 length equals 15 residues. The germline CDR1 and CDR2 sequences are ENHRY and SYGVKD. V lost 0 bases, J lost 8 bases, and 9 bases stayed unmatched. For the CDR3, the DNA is TGTGCCATCAGTGAGTCGGGAGGAGGGGGCCGGGGCTACACCTTC. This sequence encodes CAISESGGGGRGYTF.

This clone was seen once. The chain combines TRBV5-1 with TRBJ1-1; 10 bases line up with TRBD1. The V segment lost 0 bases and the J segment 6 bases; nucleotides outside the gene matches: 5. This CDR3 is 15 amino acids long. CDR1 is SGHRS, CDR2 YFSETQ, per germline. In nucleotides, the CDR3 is TGCGCCAGCAGCTTGGGCGGGACAGGGGCTTCTGAAGCTTTCTTT. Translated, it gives CASSLGGTGASEAFF. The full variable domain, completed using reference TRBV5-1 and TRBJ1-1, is KAGVTQTPRYLIKTRGQQVTLSCSPISGHRSVSWYQQTPGQGLQFLFEYFSETQRNKGNFPGRFSGRQFSNSRSEMNVSTLELGDSALYLCASSLGGTGASEAFFGQGTRLTVV.

The CDR3 sequence is CASSRADLGGELFF. CDR3 coding DNA: TGTGCCAGCAGTCGGGCGGATTTAGGCGGGGAGCTGTTTTTT. The J gene is TRBJ2-2, the V gene TRBV6-5; D unclear. This CDR3 is 14 amino acids long. CDR1 is MNHEY, CDR2 SVGAGI, per germline. V was cut by 5 bases and J by 7 bases, with 14 bases left in between.

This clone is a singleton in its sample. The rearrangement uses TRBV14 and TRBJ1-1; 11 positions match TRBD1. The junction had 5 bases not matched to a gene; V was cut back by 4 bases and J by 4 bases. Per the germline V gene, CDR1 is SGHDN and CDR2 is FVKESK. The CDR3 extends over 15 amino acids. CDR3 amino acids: CASSRPGQGGTEAFF. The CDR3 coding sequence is TGTGCCAGCAGCCGCCCGGGACAGGGGGGCACTGAAGCTTTCTTT.

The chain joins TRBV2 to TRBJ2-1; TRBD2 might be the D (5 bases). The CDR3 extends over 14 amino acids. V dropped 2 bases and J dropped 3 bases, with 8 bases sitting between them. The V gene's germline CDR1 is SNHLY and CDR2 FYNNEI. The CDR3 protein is CASSENSVYNEQFF. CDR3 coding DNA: TGTGCCAGCAGTGAAAATAGCGTCTACAATGAGCAGTTCTTC.

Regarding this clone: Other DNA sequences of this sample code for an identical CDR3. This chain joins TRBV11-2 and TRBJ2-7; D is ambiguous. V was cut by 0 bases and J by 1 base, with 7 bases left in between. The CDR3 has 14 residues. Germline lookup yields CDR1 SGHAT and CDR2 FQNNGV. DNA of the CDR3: TGTGCCAGCAGCTTAGAGCGCCTATCCTACGAGCAGTACTTC. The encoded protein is CASSLERLSYEQYF.

This CDR3 is CASSLSDRGRYEQYF. The CDR3 region has the DNA TGTGCCAGCAGTTTATCGGACAGGGGGCGGTACGAGCAGTACTTC. The chain employs TRBV28 and TRBJ2-7; 11 nucleotides line up with TRBD1. CDR3 length: 15 residues. Germline V gene data show CDR1 as MDHEN and CDR2 as SYDVKM. With V trimmed by 1 base and J by 4 bases, 3 bases remained unmatched.

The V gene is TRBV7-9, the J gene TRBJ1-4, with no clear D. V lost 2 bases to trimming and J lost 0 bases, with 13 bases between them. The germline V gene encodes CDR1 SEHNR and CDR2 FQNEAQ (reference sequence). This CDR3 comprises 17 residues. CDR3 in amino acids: CASSLLPAVATNEKLFF. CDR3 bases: TGTGCCAGCAGCTTACTTCCCGCGGTCGCAACTAATGAAAAACTGTTTTTT.

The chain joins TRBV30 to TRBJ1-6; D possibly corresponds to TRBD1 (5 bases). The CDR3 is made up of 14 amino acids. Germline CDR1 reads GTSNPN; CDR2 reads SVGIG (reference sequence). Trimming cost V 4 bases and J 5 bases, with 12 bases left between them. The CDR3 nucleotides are TGTGCCTGGAATCCGGGGCCAGATAATTCACCCCTCCACTTT. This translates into CAWNPGPDNSPLHF.

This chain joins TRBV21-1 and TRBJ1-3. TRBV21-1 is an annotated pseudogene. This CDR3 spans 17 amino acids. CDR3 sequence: CASSKVGLAHSGNTIYF. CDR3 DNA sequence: TGTGCCAGCAGCAAAGTGGGACTTGCCCATTCGGGAAACACCATATATTTT.

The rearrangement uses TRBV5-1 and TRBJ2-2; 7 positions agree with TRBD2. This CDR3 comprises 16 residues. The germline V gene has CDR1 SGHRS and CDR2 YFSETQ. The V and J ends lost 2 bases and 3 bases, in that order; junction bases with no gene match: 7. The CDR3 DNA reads TGCGCCAGCAGCTTCGGCGGGGGAGGGGACACCGGGGAGCTGTTTTTT. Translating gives CASSFGGGGDTGELFF.

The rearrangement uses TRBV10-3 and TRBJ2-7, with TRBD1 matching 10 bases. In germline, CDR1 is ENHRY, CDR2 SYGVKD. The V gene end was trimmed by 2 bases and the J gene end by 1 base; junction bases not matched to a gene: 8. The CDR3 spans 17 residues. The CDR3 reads CAISESPRTGGSYEQYF. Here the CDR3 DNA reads TGTGCCATCAGTGAGAGTCCAAGGACAGGGGGATCCTACGAGCAGTACTTC.

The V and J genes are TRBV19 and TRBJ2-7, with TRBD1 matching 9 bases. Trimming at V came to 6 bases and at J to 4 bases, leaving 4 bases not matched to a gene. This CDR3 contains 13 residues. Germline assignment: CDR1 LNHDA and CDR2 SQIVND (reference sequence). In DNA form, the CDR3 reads TGTGCCAGTAGCCGGGACAGGGAATACGAGCAGTACTTC. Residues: CASSRDREYEQYF.

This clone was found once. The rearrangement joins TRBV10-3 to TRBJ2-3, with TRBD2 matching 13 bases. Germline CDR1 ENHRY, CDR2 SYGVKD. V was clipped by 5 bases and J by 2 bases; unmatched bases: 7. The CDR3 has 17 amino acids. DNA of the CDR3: TGTGCCATCAGTCCTGGACTAGCGGGAGCCCCCACAGATACGCAGTATTTT. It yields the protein CAISPGLAGAPTDTQYF.

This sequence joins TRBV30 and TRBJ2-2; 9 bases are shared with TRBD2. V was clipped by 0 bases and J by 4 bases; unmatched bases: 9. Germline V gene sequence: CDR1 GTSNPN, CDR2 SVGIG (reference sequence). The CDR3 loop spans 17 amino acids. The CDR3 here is CAWSVRVLRGGTGELFF. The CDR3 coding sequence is TGTGCCTGGAGTGTAAGGGTCCTGCGGGGGGGCACCGGGGAGCTGTTTTTT.

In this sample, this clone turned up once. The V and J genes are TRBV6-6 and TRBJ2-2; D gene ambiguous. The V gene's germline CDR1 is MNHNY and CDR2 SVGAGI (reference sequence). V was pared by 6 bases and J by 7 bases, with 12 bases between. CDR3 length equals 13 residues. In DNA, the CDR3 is TGTGCCAGCAGCCTCCATACCGGCGGGGAGCTGTTTTTT. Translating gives CASSLHTGGELFF.

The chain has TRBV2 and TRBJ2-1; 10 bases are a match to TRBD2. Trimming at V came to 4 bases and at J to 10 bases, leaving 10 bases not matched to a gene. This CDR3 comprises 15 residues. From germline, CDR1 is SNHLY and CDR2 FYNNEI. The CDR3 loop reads CASSGQGLASGEQFF. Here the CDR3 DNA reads TGTGCCAGCAGTGGTCAGGGACTAGCGTCGGGGGAGCAGTTCTTC.

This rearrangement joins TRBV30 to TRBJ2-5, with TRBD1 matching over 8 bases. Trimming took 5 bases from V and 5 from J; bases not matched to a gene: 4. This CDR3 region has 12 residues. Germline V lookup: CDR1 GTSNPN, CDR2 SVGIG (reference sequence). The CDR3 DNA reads TGTGCCTGGGACAGGGGATCGGAGACCCAGTACTTC. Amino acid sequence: CAWDRGSETQYF. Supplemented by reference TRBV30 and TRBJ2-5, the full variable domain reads SQTIHQWPATLVQPVGSPLSLECTVEGTSNPNLYWYRQAAGRGLQLLFYSVGIGQISSEVPQNLSASRPQDRQFILSSKKLLLSDSGFYLCAWDRGSETQYFGPGTRLLVL.

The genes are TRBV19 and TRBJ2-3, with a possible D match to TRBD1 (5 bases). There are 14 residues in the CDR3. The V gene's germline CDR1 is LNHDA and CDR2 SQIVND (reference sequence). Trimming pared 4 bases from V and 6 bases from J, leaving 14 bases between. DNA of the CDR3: TGTGCCAGTAGTAGCACAGGCTATTGGGATACGCAGTATTTT. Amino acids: CASSSTGYWDTQYF.